This entry lists 16 T cell receptor beta chains sequenced from one sample in a study of blood T cells in healthy people across ages (dated by TCRdb to 2015 to 2017). The library relied on 5' RACE. The sequencer was an Illumina HiSeq 2500. A second PCR of about 7 to 12 cycles was run with a J-beta primer mix and a sample-barcoded 5' primer. Using fastp at Q25 and MiXCR, TCRdb reprocessed the public reads and kept productive beta chains. Rows with a matching CDR3 protein are joined into one entry that keeps the most common DNA and genes. This sample has about 2 million distinct CDR3 sequences in its table, and less than 50% of those were observed once. The ten biggest clones cover around 2.1% of the sample. Source material: blood. The receptor source for this set is a woman aged 40 to 50 in good health.

This CDR3 reads CASSFAAGEYPDTQYF. The CDR3, as DNA: TGTGCCAGCAGTTTTGCGGCAGGGGAGTATCCAGATACGCAGTATTTT. This sequence joins TRBV27 and TRBJ2-3; tentatively, D is TRBD1 (6 bases). In germline, CDR1 is MNHEY, CDR2 SMNVEV (reference sequence). CDR3 length: 16 amino acids. V lost 3 bases and J lost 4, with 17 bases in between.

The chain uses TRBV3-1 and TRBJ1-4; 7 nucleotides match TRBD1. The CDR3 has 16 amino acids. J gave up 6 bases and V 0 bases, and 7 bases lay outside the gene matches. Germline-derived CDR1 and CDR2 are LGHDT and YNNKEL (reference sequence). The CDR3 protein is CASSQDERGRDEKLFF. The CDR3 nucleotides read TGTGCCAGCAGCCAAGATGAAAGGGGGCGCGATGAAAAACTGTTTTTT. Combining the CDR3 with reference TRBV3-1 and TRBJ1-4 gives the whole variable domain DTAVSQTPKYLVTQMGNDKSIKCEQNLGHDTMYWYKQDSKKFLKIMFSYNNKELIINETVPNRFSPKSPDKAHLNLHINSLELGDSAVYFCASSQDERGRDEKLFFGSGTQLSVL.

The chain links TRBV7-2 to TRBJ1-4; 10 bases line up with TRBD1. This CDR3 spans 14 amino acids. The germline gives CDR1 SGHTA, CDR2 FQGNSA. V shed 5 bases, J shed 10 bases, and the junction held 7 bases outside the gene matches. CDR3 sequence: CASSLDRGAGKLFF. The CDR3 coding sequence is TGTGCCAGCAGCCTGGACAGGGGGGCTGGAAAACTGTTTTTT. The full variable domain, with the rest looked up from reference TRBV7-2 and TRBJ1-4, is GAGVSQSPSNKVTEKGKDVELRCDPISGHTALYWYRQSLGQGLEFLIYFQGNSAPDKSGLPSDRFSAERTGGSVSTLTIQRTQQEDSAVYLCASSLDRGAGKLFFGSGTQLSVL.

The chain recombines TRBV9 with TRBJ2-5; TRBD2 is a possible D gene (5 bases). Trimming cost V 3 bases and J 1 base, with 13 bases left between them. The CDR3 contains 15 residues. Germline V gene sequence: CDR1 SGDLS, CDR2 YYNGEE. CDR3 sequence: CASSAKLAVQETQYF. In DNA form, the CDR3 reads TGTGCCAGCAGCGCAAAGCTAGCAGTCCAAGAGACCCAGTACTTC.

On this clonotype itself: Germline and junction disagree at one end, which may indicate a read error. V and J are TRBV9 and TRBJ2-4, with TRBD2 identical over 15 bases. The closer fit of TRBJ2-5 to the DNA end suggests the J call may be wrong. The CDR3 has 15 residues. The germline V gene encodes CDR1 SGDLS and CDR2 YYNGEE. This CDR3 is CASSVRTSGGGTQYF. The CDR3 DNA follows: TGCGCCAGCAGCGTGCGGACTAGCGGGGGGGGGACCCAGTACTTC.

This clonotype was counted only a few times. This chain joins TRBV28 and TRBJ2-7; TRBD1 aligns across 9 bases. After removal of 4 bases from V and 4 bases from J, the junction contained 11 bases not matched to a gene. CDR3 length: 16 amino acids. CDR1 MDHEN and CDR2 SYDVKM come from the germline V gene. CDR3 sequence (DNA): TGTGCCAGCAGTTCGCCCGGGACAGGGAATAGTTACGAGCAGTACTTC. Translating it yields CASSSPGTGNSYEQYF.

This clonotype was observed many times. The chain combines TRBV7-2 with TRBJ2-5, with D unclear. The CDR3 runs to 12 residues. Trimming took 3 bases from V and 5 from J, leaving 7 bases between them. Germline V CDR1 and CDR2: SGHTA, FQGNSA. The CDR3 is CASSFSGETQYF. CDR3 sequence (DNA): TGTGCCAGCAGCTTTTCCGGGGAGACCCAGTACTTC.

Comments on this clonotype: At one of its ends the junction is not consistent with the germline gene, which may arise from a read error. The rearrangement links TRBV7-3 to TRBJ1-2; D ambiguous. Germline V gives CDR1 SGHTA, CDR2 FQGTGA. This CDR3 has 14 residues. The CDR3 region has the DNA TGTGACAGCAAAGAAAGCTTACTAACCTATGGCTACACCTTC. Translating it yields CDSKESLLTYGYTF.

The V gene is TRBV29-1, the J gene TRBJ2-3, with D tentatively TRBD2 (6 bases). The V and J ends lost 4 bases and 2 bases respectively, with 13 bases between them. CDR3 length: 14 residues. Germline CDR1 SQVTM, CDR2 ANQGSEA. The CDR3 nucleotides read TGCAGCGTTGTGGGGGGACGGACCACAGATACGCAGTATTTT. Its protein is CSVVGGRTTDTQYF.

The genes are TRBV12-3 or TRBV12-4 and TRBJ1-6; TRBD1 is a possible D gene (6 bases). The CDR3 is 15 amino acids. The V end lost 0 bases, the J end lost 8 bases, and 11 bases lay between the germline ends. CDR3 amino acids: CASSLARQAYSPLHF. The CDR3 nucleotides are TGTGCCAGCAGTTTAGCGCGACAGGCCTATTCACCCCTCCACTTT.

The genes are TRBV5-1 and TRBJ2-1; 8 bases match TRBD2. This CDR3 comprises 15 residues. The junction had 9 bases not matched to a gene; V was cut back by 4 bases and J by 6 bases. Germline V gives CDR1 SGHRS, CDR2 YFSETQ. The chain's CDR3 is CASSNPGLVSNEQFF. CDR3 coding DNA: TGCGCCAGCAGCAACCCGGGACTAGTTTCCAATGAGCAGTTCTTC.

The chain uses TRBV6-5 and TRBJ2-1, with 9 bases lining up with TRBD1. V gave up 0 bases and J gave up 11 bases; unmatched junction bases: 2. Germline V gives CDR1 MNHEY, CDR2 SVGAGI. The CDR3 is 13 amino acids. The CDR3 DNA reads as TGTGCCAGCAGTTACTCCGACAGGGGGAAGCAGTTCTTC. It specifies CASSYSDRGKQFF.

This clonotype was seen just once. The chain uses TRBV4-1 and TRBJ2-5; either TRBD1 or TRBD2 may supply D (5 bases each). V was trimmed by 0 bases and J by 0 bases, leaving 11 bases between them. The CDR3 extends over 16 amino acids. The germline V gene encodes CDR1 MGHRA and CDR2 YSYEKL. CDR3 sequence reads: CASSQERGPYQETQYF. CDR3 in DNA: TGCGCCAGCAGCCAAGAGAGGGGACCGTACCAAGAGACCCAGTACTTC.

The rearrangement links TRBV7-9 to TRBJ1-2; TRBD1 matches at 8 bases. CDR1 is SEHNR and CDR2 is FQNEAQ in the germline V gene (reference sequence). This CDR3 region has 18 residues. The V and J ends lost 1 base and 3 bases, in that order; junction bases with no gene match: 13. CDR3 region: CASSLVHARDRSHYGYTF. CDR3 nucleotides: TGTGCCAGCAGCTTAGTCCACGCCCGGGACAGGTCGCACTATGGCTACACCTTC.

This chain joins TRBV18 and TRBJ2-1, with 10 positions matching TRBD2. V lost 2 bases, J lost 5 bases, and 6 bases stayed unmatched. Germline V gene lookup returns CDR1 KGHSH and CDR2 LQKENI. The CDR3 has 16 residues. The CDR3 is CASSPFIAGGNNEQFF. CDR3 bases: TGTGCCAGCTCACCATTCATAGCGGGGGGCAACAATGAGCAGTTCTTC.

This rearrangement joins TRBV5-1 to TRBJ1-1; TRBD1 matches 9 bases. The CDR3 loop spans 16 amino acids. CDR1 SGHRS and CDR2 YFSETQ come from the germline V gene. With 4 bases clipped from V and 0 bases from J, the junction kept 7 bases outside the gene matches. CDR3 residues: CASSPGTGRMNTEAFF. For the CDR3, the DNA is TGCGCCAGCAGCCCTGGGACAGGGCGCATGAACACTGAAGCTTTCTTT. Based on the CDR3 plus reference TRBV5-1 and TRBJ1-1, the full variable domain is KAGVTQTPRYLIKTRGQQVTLSCSPISGHRSVSWYQQTPGQGLQFLFEYFSETQRNKGNFPGRFSGRQFSNSRSEMNVSTLELGDSALYLCASSPGTGRMNTEAFFGQGTRLTVV.